This T cell receptor beta chain is drawn from a study of T cell responses to AZD1222 COVID-19 vaccine. Profiling relied on immunoSEQ multiplex PCR, and the TCRdb table lists in-frame clones only, not all of them. The sample records fewer than 90,000 clones, 87% being singletons. The CDR3 has 16 residues. Germline V gene sequence: CDR1 SGHTA, CDR2 FQGTGA. Trimming at V came to 5 bases and at J to 1 base, leaving 7 bases not matched to a gene. The source is an adult in good health. The chain links TRBV7-3 to TRBJ2-3; 9 bases align to TRBD1. Sequenced here: peripheral blood, sampled on day 0 of AZD1222 vaccination. CDR3 nucleotides: TGTGCCAGCAGCCCCCGTACAGGGGGCGGCACAGATACGCAGTATTTT. It specifies CASSPRTGGGTDTQYF.